This entry describes one TCR beta chain. Its antigen remains unidentified. These data belong to a study of T cell responses to AZD1222 COVID-19 vaccine. Trimming took 0 bases from V and 7 from J, leaving 13 bases between them. The CDR3 is 14 amino acids. In germline, CDR1 is GTSNPN, CDR2 SVGIG (reference sequence). Libraries were prepared by immunoSEQ multiplex PCR; TCRdb keeps only in-frame clonotypes and omits some of them. Here the sample spans over 95,000 clones, over 85% being singletons. Study-level findings and limits: It was only a handful of AZD1222 recipients who were seropositive at baseline. Nearly half of the spike-specific TCRs reportedly recognize variant regions that carry no mutations. Repertoires were obtained solely post-peak T cell response. Among the donors, most were white British and more were female, and clonal diversity was possibly underestimated.

This rearrangement joins TRBV30 to TRBJ1-5; D is perhaps TRBD1 (5 bases). The material sequenced was peripheral blood, taken on day 0 of AZD1222 vaccination. The clonotype originates from an adult in good health. The DNA of the CDR3 is TGTGCCTGGAGTGTAGCGGGGACTCACCAGCCCCAGCATTTT. Translating gives CAWSVAGTHQPQHF.